This T cell receptor beta chain was sequenced in a study of blood T cell repertoires in COVID-19. Study-wide background: Both acute and convalescent COVID-19 samples were obtained from the United States, Italy and Spain. PBMCs, B-cell-depleted T cells, or T cells were the source of the cDNA or gDNA that made up the material.

Libraries were prepared by immunoSEQ multiplex PCR; TCRdb keeps only in-frame clonotypes and omits some of them. The profile shows a few hundred thousand clones, more than 85% of them singletons. Allocation to cohorts depended on clinical history reported by the participants. Germline-derived CDR1 and CDR2 are SGHVS and FQNEAQ. CDR3 size: 15 residues. Germline trimming cut 1 base from V and 1 base from J; bases unmatched to any gene: 3. The source of this sequence is a woman aged 25-40 years who had recovered from COVID-19. The chain joins TRBV7-8 to TRBJ1-1; 7 bases fit TRBD1. The material sequenced was PBMCs or T cells enriched from blood (not recorded which). The CDR3 nucleotides are TGTGCCAGCAGCTTAGTGTGGACAGGGAACACTGAAGCTTTCTTT. It codes for CASSLVWTGNTEAFF.